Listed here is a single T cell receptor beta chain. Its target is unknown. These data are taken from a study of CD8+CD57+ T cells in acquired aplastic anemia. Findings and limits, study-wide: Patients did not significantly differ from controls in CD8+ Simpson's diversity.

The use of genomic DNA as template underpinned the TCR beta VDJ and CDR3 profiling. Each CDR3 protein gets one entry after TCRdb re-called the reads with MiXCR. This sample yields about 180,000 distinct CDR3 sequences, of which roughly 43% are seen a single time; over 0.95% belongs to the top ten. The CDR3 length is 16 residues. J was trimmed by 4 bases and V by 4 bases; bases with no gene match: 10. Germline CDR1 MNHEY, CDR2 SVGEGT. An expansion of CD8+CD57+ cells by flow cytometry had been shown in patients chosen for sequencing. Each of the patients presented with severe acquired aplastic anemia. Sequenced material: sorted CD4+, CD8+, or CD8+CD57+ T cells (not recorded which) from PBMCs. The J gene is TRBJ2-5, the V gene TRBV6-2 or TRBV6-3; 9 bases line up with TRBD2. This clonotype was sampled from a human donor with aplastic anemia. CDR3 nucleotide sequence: TGTGCCAGCAGTTCCTCTTGGACTAGCGTGAGAGAGACCCAGTACTTC. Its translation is CASSSSWTSVRETQYF.